This TCR beta chain was recovered during a study of blood T cells in healthy people across ages. Study summary: Per two T cells, template switching captured roughly one barcoded beta molecule.

A second 7 to 11 cycle PCR used barcoded and J-beta primers. Tags on each cDNA molecule came from a template-switch adaptor with 12 random nucleotides. TCRdb processed the 5' RACE reads anew with MiXCR; each CDR3 protein has one entry. The sample lists 550,000 to 750,000 distinct CDR3 sequences, more than 20% seen once, with around 3.4% in the top ten. General study results and limits: CMV status of donors was unknown, possibly confounding expanded clonotype changes. With age, beta diversity per million T cells declined roughly linearly, significantly by 35 to 40.

This clonotype was seen many times. Its matching antigen is unknown. Trimming at V came to 1 base and at J to 2 bases, leaving 3 bases not matched to a gene. The CDR3 is 15 amino acids. Germline V CDR1 and CDR2: SGHVS, FNYEAQ. The sample consisted of blood. This chain links TRBV7-6 with TRBJ2-5, with 8 bases matching TRBD1. The TCR comes from a man aged 65 to 79 in good health. The CDR3 nucleotides read TGTGCCAGCAGCTTAGGAAGACAGGGGCAAGAGACCCAGTACTTC. Its translation is CASSLGRQGQETQYF.